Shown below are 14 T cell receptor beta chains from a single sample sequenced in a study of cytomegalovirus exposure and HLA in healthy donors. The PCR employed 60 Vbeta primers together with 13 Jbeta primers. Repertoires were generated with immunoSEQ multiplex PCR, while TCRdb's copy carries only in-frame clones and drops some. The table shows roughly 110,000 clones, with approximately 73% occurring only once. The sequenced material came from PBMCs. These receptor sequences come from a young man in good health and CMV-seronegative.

This chain's CDR3 is CASSVVSGNEQFF. CDR3 in DNA: TGTGCCAGCAGCGTAGTCTCAGGGAATGAGCAGTTCTTC. This chain connects TRBV9 to TRBJ2-1; weak D call: TRBD1 (5 bases). Per the germline V gene, CDR1 is SGDLS and CDR2 is YYNGEE. V was clipped by 0 bases and J by 7 bases, with 8 bases between them. The CDR3 has 13 residues.

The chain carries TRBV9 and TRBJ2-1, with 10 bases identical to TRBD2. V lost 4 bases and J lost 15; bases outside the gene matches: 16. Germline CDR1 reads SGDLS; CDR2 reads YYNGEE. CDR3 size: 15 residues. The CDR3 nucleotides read TGTGCCAGCAGCCCAGGAGCTAGCGGGAGTGGTTTGCTGTTCTTC. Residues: CASSPGASGSGLLFF.

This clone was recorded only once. CDR3 loop: CSVEDLLQGGLAKNIQYF. DNA of the CDR3: TGCAGCGTTGAAGATCTTCTCCAGGGAGGGCTAGCCAAAAACATTCAGTACTTC. V is TRBV29-1 and J is TRBJ2-4; 7 bases agree with TRBD2. V gave up 0 bases and J gave up 0 bases; unmatched junction bases: 11. Germline V gene data show CDR1 as SQVTM and CDR2 as ANQGSEA. This CDR3 region has 18 residues.

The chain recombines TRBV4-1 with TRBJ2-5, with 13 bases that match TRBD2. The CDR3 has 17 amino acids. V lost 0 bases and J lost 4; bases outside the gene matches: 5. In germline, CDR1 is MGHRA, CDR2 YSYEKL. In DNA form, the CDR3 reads TGCGCCAGCAGCCAAGAAACTAGCGGGAGGGCCGCAGAGACCCAGTACTTC. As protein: CASSQETSGRAAETQYF.

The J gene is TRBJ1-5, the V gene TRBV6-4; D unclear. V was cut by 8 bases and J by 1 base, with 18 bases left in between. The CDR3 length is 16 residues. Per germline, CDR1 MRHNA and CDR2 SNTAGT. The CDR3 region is CASPKPGECSNQPQHF. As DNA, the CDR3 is TGTGCCAGCCCGAAGCCCGGTGAGTGCAGCAATCAGCCCCAGCATTTT.

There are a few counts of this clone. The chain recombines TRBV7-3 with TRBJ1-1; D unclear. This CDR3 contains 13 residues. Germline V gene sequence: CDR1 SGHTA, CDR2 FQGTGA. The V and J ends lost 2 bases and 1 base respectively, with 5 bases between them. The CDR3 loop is CASSLAGNTEAFF. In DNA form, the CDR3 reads TGTGCCAGCAGCTTAGCAGGGAACACTGAAGCTTTCTTT.

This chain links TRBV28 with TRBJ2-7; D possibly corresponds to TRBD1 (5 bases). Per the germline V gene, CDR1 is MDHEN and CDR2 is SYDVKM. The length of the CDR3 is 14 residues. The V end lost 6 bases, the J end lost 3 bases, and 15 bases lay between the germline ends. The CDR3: CASSTGQGLYEQYF. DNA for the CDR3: TGTGCCAGCAGCACCGGTCAGGGCCTCTACGAGCAGTACTTC.

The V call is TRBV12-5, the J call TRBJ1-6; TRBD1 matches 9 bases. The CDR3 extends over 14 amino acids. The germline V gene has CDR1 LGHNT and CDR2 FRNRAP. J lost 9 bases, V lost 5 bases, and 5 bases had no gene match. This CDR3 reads CASGVDRGVSPLHF. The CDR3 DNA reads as TGTGCTAGTGGTGTGGACAGGGGTGTTTCACCCCTCCACTTT.

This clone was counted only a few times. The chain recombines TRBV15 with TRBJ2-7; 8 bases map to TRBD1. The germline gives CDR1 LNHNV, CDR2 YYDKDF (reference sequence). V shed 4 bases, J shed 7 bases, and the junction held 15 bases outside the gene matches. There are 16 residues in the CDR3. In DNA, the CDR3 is TGTGCCACCAGCACTTCCAGGGGGCTCTCTGTATTTGAGCAGTACTTC. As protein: CATSTSRGLSVFEQYF.

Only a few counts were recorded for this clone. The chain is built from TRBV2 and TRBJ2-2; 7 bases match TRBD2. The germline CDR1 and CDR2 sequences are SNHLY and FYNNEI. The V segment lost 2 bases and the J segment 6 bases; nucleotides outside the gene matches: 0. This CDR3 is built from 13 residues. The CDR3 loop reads CASSESGAGELFF. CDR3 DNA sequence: TGTGCCAGCAGTGAAAGCGGGGCCGGGGAGCTGTTTTTT.

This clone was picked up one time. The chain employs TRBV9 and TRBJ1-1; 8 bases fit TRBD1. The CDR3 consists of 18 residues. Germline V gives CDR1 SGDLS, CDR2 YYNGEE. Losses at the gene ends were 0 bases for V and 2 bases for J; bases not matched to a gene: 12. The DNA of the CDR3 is TGTGCCAGCAGCGTAGTCGTTCAGACAGGGGCGGATAACACTGAAGCTTTCTTT. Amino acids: CASSVVVQTGADNTEAFF.

CDR3 loop: CASSFGWGQGGELFF. The CDR3 DNA sequence: TGTGCCAGCAGTTTTGGATGGGGTCAGGGCGGGGAGCTGTTTTTT. The chain recombines TRBV27 with TRBJ2-2; the D gene is possibly TRBD1 (5 bases). V was shortened by 3 bases and J by 7 bases, with 15 bases between the two germline ends. The germline V gene encodes CDR1 MNHEY and CDR2 SMNVEV (reference sequence). This CDR3 has 15 amino acids.

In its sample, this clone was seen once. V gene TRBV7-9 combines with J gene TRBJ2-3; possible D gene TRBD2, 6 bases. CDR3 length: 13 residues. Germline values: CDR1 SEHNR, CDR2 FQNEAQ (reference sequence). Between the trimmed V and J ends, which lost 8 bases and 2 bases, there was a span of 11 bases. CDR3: CASSAGNTDTQYF. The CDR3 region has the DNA TGTGCCAGCTCTGCGGGAAACACAGATACGCAGTATTTT.

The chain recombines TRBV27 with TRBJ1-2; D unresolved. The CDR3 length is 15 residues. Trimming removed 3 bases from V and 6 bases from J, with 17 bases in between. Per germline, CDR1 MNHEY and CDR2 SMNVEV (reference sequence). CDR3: CASSLQPSGVHGYTF. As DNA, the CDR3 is TGTGCCAGCAGTTTGCAGCCTAGCGGAGTTCATGGCTACACCTTC.